This TCR beta chain was obtained from a study of CD8 T cell repertoires and HIV-1 epitope variants. In the study overall: An uncultured baseline aliquot held 1M T cells. Study-wide results and limits: A handful of clonotypes recognized Nef KF9, one HW9, none TAALDMSHF.

The protocol was immunoSEQ multiplex PCR, while the TCRdb copy is restricted to in-frame clones and leaves out a portion. The top ten clones hold around two fifths of a sample with about 4,800 clones, 66% of them seen once. Germline assignment: CDR1 WSHSY and CDR2 SAAADI. The CDR3 is made up of 14 amino acids. Trimming removed 6 bases at V and 0 bases at J, with 9 bases between. This clone has only a few counts. Antigen specificity is unknown. The receptor's source is a male donor with HIV. Specimen: cultured CD8+ T cells derived from PBMCs. V usage is TRBV10-2 and J usage is TRBJ1-3; D is ambiguous. The DNA of the CDR3 is TGCGCCAGCAGCGGACCGAGCTCTGGAAACACCATATATTTT. It yields the protein CASSGPSSGNTIYF.